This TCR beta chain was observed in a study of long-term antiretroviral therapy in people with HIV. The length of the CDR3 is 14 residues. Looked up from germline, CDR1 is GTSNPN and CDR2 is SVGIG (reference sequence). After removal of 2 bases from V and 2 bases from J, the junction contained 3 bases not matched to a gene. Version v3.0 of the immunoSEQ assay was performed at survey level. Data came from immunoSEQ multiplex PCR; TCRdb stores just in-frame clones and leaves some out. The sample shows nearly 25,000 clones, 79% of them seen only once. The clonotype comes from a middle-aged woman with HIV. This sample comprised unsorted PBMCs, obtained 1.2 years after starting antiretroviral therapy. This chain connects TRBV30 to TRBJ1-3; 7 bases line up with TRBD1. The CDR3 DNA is TGTGCCTGGAGTCCGGGACAGACTGGAAACACCATATATTTT. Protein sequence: CAWSPGQTGNTIYF.